The rows below give T cell receptor beta chains drawn from one sample of a study of early T cells in non-severe SARS-CoV-2 infection. TCRdb processed the 5' RACE reads anew with MiXCR; each CDR3 protein has one entry. Of some 42,000 distinct CDR3 sequences listed, roughly 6.2% are singletons. Sequenced here: whole blood, sampled at baseline. The receptors were sampled from an adult who was a healthcare worker with PCR-confirmed SARS-CoV-2 infection or an uninfected control (not recorded which). The CDR3 runs from the conserved cysteine through the conserved F or W. D genes are given only for firm matches. Size tells how often a clone was seen (once, few, many) or the class of an expanded clone, and some rows leave it out.

d_call clone_size j_call v_call cdr3_nt cdr3_aa
- - TRBJ2-4 TRBV9 TGTGCCAGCAGCGTAGAACCAGGGCAACTATCCATTCAGTACTTC CASSVEPGQLSIQYF
TRBD1 many TRBJ2-3 TRBV24-1 TGTGCCACCAGTGATCGCCTACAGGGGAATACGCAGTATTTT CATSDRLQGNTQYF
- few TRBJ1-6 TRBV6-2/TRBV6-3 TGTGCCAGCAGCGCGACAGGCGATAATTCACCCCTCCACTTT CASSATGDNSPLHF
TRBD1 many TRBJ1-1 TRBV5-5 TGTGCCAGCAGCTTACTAGGACAGGGGGCAAGAACTGAAGCTTTCTTT CASSLLGQGARTEAFF
TRBD1 many TRBJ2-7 TRBV28 TGTGCCACCGGGACAGGGATTCCCTACGAGCAGTACTTC CATGTGIPYEQYF
- few TRBJ1-5 TRBV7-2 TGTGCCAGCAGCTCACAGGGTCTTCAGCCCCAGCATTTT CASSSQGLQPQHF
- few TRBJ2-4 TRBV3-1 TGTGCCAGCAGCCAAGATCGTAGGGTTCAAAACATTCAGTACTTC CASSQDRRVQNIQYF
- many TRBJ2-7 TRBV7-9 TGTGCCAGCAGCTCTATCAACTACGAGCAGTACTTC CASSSINYEQYF
- many TRBJ1-4 TRBV3-1 TGTGCCAGCAGCCAATTCGCGGGGCCTACAACTAATGAAAAACTGTTTTTT CASSQFAGPTTNEKLFF
- few TRBJ1-2 TRBV5-1 TGCGCCAGCAGCTTGGCAGGGATCTCCGTTTATGGCTACACCTTC CASSLAGISVYGYTF
TRBD1 few TRBJ2-7 TRBV10-3 TGTGCCATCAGTGTCGGAACAGGGGGACCCTACGAGCAGTACTTC CAISVGTGGPYEQYF
- many TRBJ1-5 TRBV18 TGTGCCAGCTCCCAGGGTAATAGCAATCAGCCCCAGCATTTT CASSQGNSNQPQHF
- many TRBJ2-2 TRBV6-2/TRBV6-3 TGTGCCAGCATCCGGCAGGGCGGCACCGGGGAGCTGTTTTTT CASIRQGGTGELFF
TRBD1 - TRBJ2-2 TRBV6-2/TRBV6-3 TGTGCCAGCAGTTACCGGACAGGGGCCGGCACCGGGGAGCTGTTTTTT CASSYRTGAGTGELFF
TRBD2 many TRBJ2-2 TRBV7-6 TGTGCCAGCAGCCGCCGGGGTAGCGGGGGGGCCTCGAACACCGGGGAGCTGTTTTTT CASSRRGSGGASNTGELFF
- few TRBJ1-1 TRBV5-6 TGTGCCAGCAGCTTTCCTATTCGGGACACTGAAGCTTTCTTT CASSFPIRDTEAFF
TRBD1 many TRBJ1-4 TRBV18 TGTGCCAGCTCACGAACCGGGACAGGGGATGAAAAACTGTTTTTT CASSRTGTGDEKLFF
- many TRBJ2-3 TRBV5-4 TGTGCCAGCAGCATACTTGGGGGGGCCGGCACAGATACGCAGTATTTT CASSILGGAGTDTQYF
- - TRBJ1-2 TRBV14 TGTGCCAGCAGCCCCGGACAGAGCAATTATGGCTACACCTTC CASSPGQSNYGYTF
- many TRBJ1-5 TRBV19 TGTGCCAGTACCCAGTTGAGCAATCAGCCCCAGCATTTT CASTQLSNQPQHF
TRBD2 few TRBJ2-5 TRBV6-5 TGTGCCAGCAGTTACTCGACTAGCGGGGGAGAGACCCAGTACTTC CASSYSTSGGETQYF
- many TRBJ2-2 TRBV20-1 TGCAGTGCTAGGCCCGGCGGCGCTGGGACCGGGGAGCTGTTTTTT CSARPGGAGTGELFF
- - TRBJ1-5 TRBV12-3/TRBV12-4 TGTGCCAGCACCCCAGCAGGGAGGGTTAGCAATCAGCCCCAGCATTTT CASTPAGRVSNQPQHF
TRBD1 many TRBJ1-1 TRBV20-1 TGCAGTGCTAGAGACCCGACAGGGCGGGTGAACACTGAAGCTTTCTTT CSARDPTGRVNTEAFF
- many TRBJ2-1 TRBV7-9 TGTGCCAGCAGACACGGCTCCTACAATGAGCAGTTCTTC CASRHGSYNEQFF
- few TRBJ2-4 TRBV11-2 TGTGCCAGCAGCCCCCAGGGAGTGAGTAACATTCAGTACTTC CASSPQGVSNIQYF
TRBD1 many TRBJ2-2 TRBV6-5 TGTGCCATACGGGACAGCCACGGTGCCGGGGAGCTGTTTTTT CAIRDSHGAGELFF
TRBD1 many TRBJ1-5 TRBV6-6 TGTGCCAGCACTTCCAGGGGGCAAAATCAGCCCCAGCATTTT CASTSRGQNQPQHF
- few TRBJ2-7 TRBV12-3/TRBV12-4 TGTGCCAGCAGTTTAGCGGGGGGTTACTCCTACGAGCAGTACTTC CASSLAGGYSYEQYF
- many TRBJ1-5 TRBV18 TGTGCCAGCTCAGCCGGGACTGATAATCAGCCCCAGCATTTT CASSAGTDNQPQHF
- - TRBJ2-5 TRBV12-3/TRBV12-4 TGTGCCAGCAGCCCGTCTACAGCTATCAAAGAGACCCAGTACTTC CASSPSTAIKETQYF
TRBD1 many TRBJ2-5 TRBV7-2 TGTGCCAGCAGTGGGGACAGACAAGAGACCCAGTACTTC CASSGDRQETQYF
- many TRBJ2-1 TRBV6-4 TGTGCCAGCAGTGAGCGACTAGACTACAATGAGCAGTTCTTC CASSERLDYNEQFF
TRBD1 few TRBJ1-6 TRBV13 TGTGCCAGCAGCGCGCCGGGACAGGGTACCTTTCTCCACTTT CASSAPGQGTFLHF
- many TRBJ2-3 TRBV7-2 TGTGCCAGCCGGAGTGTGGGCACAGATACGCAGTATTTT CASRSVGTDTQYF
- - TRBJ2-7 TRBV11-2 TGTGCCAGCAGCTTTGTCGTGGCAGGGAATTACTACGAGCAGTACTTC CASSFVVAGNYYEQYF
TRBD1 few TRBJ1-4 TRBV20-1 TGCAGTGCTGGGCGGACAGGTCCAAAACTGTTTTTT CSAGRTGPKLFF
- many TRBJ2-7 TRBV4-2 TGTGCCAGCAGCCAAGACCCCGGGTCCTACGAGCAGTACTTC CASSQDPGSYEQYF
TRBD1 - TRBJ2-3 TRBV28 TGTGCCAGCAGACATGACAGGGGGCGCACAGATACGCAGTATTTT CASRHDRGRTDTQYF
- few TRBJ1-1 TRBV5-4 TGTGCCAGCAGCCCCCGGGCCTTGAACACTGAAGCTTTCTTT CASSPRALNTEAFF
- many TRBJ1-1 TRBV28 TGTGCCAGCAGTTTACGACAGGAGAACACTGAAGCTTTCTTT CASSLRQENTEAFF
- - TRBJ2-1 TRBV20-1 TGCAGTGCTAGAAGGCCGAATGAGCAGTTCTTC CSARRPNEQFF
TRBD1 few TRBJ2-6 TRBV28 TGTGCCAGCAGGGGCCCGTGGACAGGGGCAACTGGGGCCAACGTCCTGACTTTC CASRGPWTGATGANVLTF
- many TRBJ1-1 TRBV6-2/TRBV6-3 TGTGCCAGCAGTCTCGACAGAGGAGCTTTCTTT CASSLDRGAFF
TRBD1 many TRBJ2-7 TRBV29-1 TGCAGCGTCACCGACAGGGAGCCCGAGCAGTACTTC CSVTDREPEQYF
- - TRBJ2-3 TRBV12-3/TRBV12-4 TGTGCCAGCAGTTTACCAATACAGGGATCAGATACGCAGTATTTT CASSLPIQGSDTQYF